The entry below describes one T cell receptor beta chain. Its target is not known. Sequencing relied on a cDNA template that was reverse transcribed from extracted RNA. TCRdb's copy holds only in-frame clones and misses some; the assay was immunoSEQ multiplex PCR. The profile covers 50,000 to 80,000 clones, with 44% appearing a single time and roughly 51% taken by the ten largest. Germline lookup yields CDR1 SGHRS and CDR2 YFSETQ. Trimming pared 3 bases from V and 8 bases from J, leaving 14 bases between. This CDR3 contains 14 residues. These data originate in a study of CD8+ T cells in alopecia areata. Study results and caveats: Scalp data also include sequences from resident alphabeta T cells of normal skin. Patients showed less clear TCR sequence sharing than mice, possibly partly because of HLA diversity. Normal scalp had lower clonality than lesional scalp, with alopecia totalis/universalis lesions showing this most strongly.

Sequencing was carried out using NKG2D-low CD8+ T cells sorted from blood. The chain links TRBV5-1 to TRBJ2-2; D perhaps matches TRBD2 (6 bases). This clonotype was sampled from a human donor with alopecia areata. CDR3 in amino acids: CASSWMEGSGELFF. The CDR3 DNA reads TGCGCCAGCAGCTGGATGGAGGGATCGGGGGAGCTGTTTTTT.